Listed below are T cell receptor beta chains from one sample, sequenced in a study of blood T cell repertoires in COVID-19. Libraries were prepared by immunoSEQ multiplex PCR; TCRdb keeps only in-frame clonotypes and omits some of them. The repertoire holds about 490,000 clones, with 80% to 90% as singletons. The specimen sequenced was peripheral blood. The origin of the receptors is a human donor in a cohort sampled during active COVID-19. The CDR3 runs from the conserved cysteine through the conserved F or W. D genes are given only for firm matches. Not all rows give a size; the values are once, few, many and, for expanded clones, a class.

v_call	clone_size	j_call	d_call	cdr3_nt	cdr3_aa
TRBV11-3	.	TRBJ2-2	.	TGTGCCAGCAGCTTAATTACAGGGACCGGGGAGCTGTTTTTT	CASSLITGTGELFF
TRBV7-3	.	TRBJ2-7	.	TGTGCCAGCAGCTTAAAGGCGGGTGGGCCTTACGAGCAGTACTTC	CASSLKAGGPYEQYF
TRBV5-4	.	TRBJ2-1	TRBD2	TGTGCCAGCAGCCGGACTAGCGGGGGCTACAATGAGCAGTTCTTC	CASSRTSGGYNEQFF
TRBV6-5	.	TRBJ2-1	.	TGTGCCAGCAGTTACTCGAGGGACTCTCATGAGCAGTTCTTC	CASSYSRDSHEQFF
TRBV7-9	.	TRBJ2-1	TRBD2	TGTGCCAGCAGCTCTACCGGGACTAGCGGGAGTTGTTTCTTC	CASSSTGTSGSCFF
TRBV9	.	TRBJ2-5	TRBD1	TGTGCCAGCAGCCCCATCTGGACAGGGCAAGAGACCCAGTACTTC	CASSPIWTGQETQYF
TRBV4-3	few	TRBJ2-5	TRBD2	TGCGCCAGCAGCCAAGGGTCCGGACTAGGACAAGAGACCCAGTACTTC	CASSQGSGLGQETQYF
TRBV6-1	.	TRBJ2-5	TRBD2	TGTGCCAGCAGTGGCCGGGCGGGGACTAGCTTTCGAGAGACCCAGTACTTC	CASSGRAGTSFRETQYF
TRBV4-1	.	TRBJ2-1	TRBD2	TGCGCCAGCAGCCAACCTTTCCCGCTGACTAGCGGGAGATACAATGAGCAGTTCTTC	CASSQPFPLTSGRYNEQFF
TRBV9	.	TRBJ1-2	.	TGTGCCAGCAGCGATTCTGCGGGTTGGTACTATGGCTACACCTTC	CASSDSAGWYYGYTF
TRBV18	.	TRBJ1-1	.	TGTGCCAGCTCATCTTCAGCGTTCACCATGAACACTGAAGCTTTCTTT	CASSSSAFTMNTEAFF
TRBV5-1	.	TRBJ1-1	.	TGCGCCAGCAGCCGTGGCCATCGTGTCGCTGAAGCTTTCTTT	CASSRGHRVAEAFF
TRBV6-5	.	TRBJ2-7	TRBD1	TGTGCCAGCAGGGCGGGACAGGGGGTATCCTACGAGCAGTACTTC	CASRAGQGVSYEQYF
TRBV7-2	.	TRBJ1-4	.	TGTGCCAGCAGCTCATTAGGGGCTATTCCTAATGAAAAACTGTTTTTT	CASSSLGAIPNEKLFF
TRBV14	.	TRBJ2-1	.	TGTGCCAGCAGCCAATTGACCGGTGCGGGGACTGCGGTGGATGAGCAGTTCTTC	CASSQLTGAGTAVDEQFF
TRBV2	.	TRBJ2-6	TRBD1	TGTGCCAGCAGTCTACACAGGGGGATAGGGGCCAACGTCCTGACTTTC	CASSLHRGIGANVLTF
TRBV5-6	.	TRBJ1-6	.	TGTGCCAGCAGCCGCTTTGGCGGGGAGAAGAATTCACCCCTCCACTTT	CASSRFGGEKNSPLHF
TRBV19	few	TRBJ1-2	.	TGTGCCAGTAGTGGCCCCTCTACGGGGTATGGCGGCTACACCTTC	CASSGPSTGYGGYTF
TRBV5-1	.	TRBJ2-2	TRBD1	TGCGCCAGCAGCTTGGTCCAGGGGGTGAACACCGGGGAGCTGTTTTTT	CASSLVQGVNTGELFF
TRBV30	.	TRBJ1-5	.	TGTGCCTGGAGCAGGGACTCGGGCAATCAGCCCCAGCATTTT	CAWSRDSGNQPQHF
TRBV7-2	.	TRBJ2-5	TRBD1	TGTGCCAGCAGCTTGGGACAGGGTCCCGAAGAGACCCAGTACTTC	CASSLGQGPEETQYF
TRBV18	.	TRBJ1-5	.	TGTGCCAGCTCTGGTTCACGGGGGGGCAATCAGCCCCAGCATTTT	CASSGSRGGNQPQHF
TRBV7-2	.	TRBJ2-1	TRBD2	TGTGCCAGCAGCTTAGCGACTAGCGGACCCCGCTCCTACAATGAGCAGTTCTTC	CASSLATSGPRSYNEQFF
TRBV4-2	.	TRBJ2-1	TRBD1	TGTGCCAGCAGCCAAATGCAGACAGGGGACTACAATGAGCAGTTCTTC	CASSQMQTGDYNEQFF
TRBV7-2	.	TRBJ2-7	.	TGTGCCAGCAGCTTAAACCCCGGGAGCTCCTACGAGCAGTACTTC	CASSLNPGSSYEQYF
TRBV2	.	TRBJ2-3	.	TGTGCCAGCAGTGATGGCCCCTCTAGCACAGATACGCAGTATTTT	CASSDGPSSTDTQYF
TRBV28	.	TRBJ2-5	TRBD2	TGTGCCAGCAGGAAAACCGGACTAGCGGGAGGTCGAACCCAGTACTTC	CASRKTGLAGGRTQYF
TRBV18	.	TRBJ2-7	TRBD2	TGTGCCAGCTCACCGGCCGGGACTAGCGGAACCTACGAGCAGTACTTC	CASSPAGTSGTYEQYF
TRBV30	once	TRBJ2-1	.	TGTGCCTGGAGGAGCAGGTGGCGTCTGCCACAACGACACTTACCAAACAATGAGCAGTTCTTC	CAWRSRWRLPQRHLPNNEQFF
TRBV6-6	.	TRBJ1-5	TRBD1	TGTGCCAGCAGACTGGGACAGGTTTACAATCAGCCCCAGCATTTT	CASRLGQVYNQPQHF
TRBV14	.	TRBJ2-1	.	TGTGCCAGCAGCCAAGACAGGATCGGGCAGTTCTTC	CASSQDRIGQFF
TRBV3-1/TRBV3-2	.	TRBJ1-6	TRBD1	TGTGCCAGCAGCCTCCGGGACAGAAATTCACCCCTCCACTTT	CASSLRDRNSPLHF
TRBV30	.	TRBJ2-1	TRBD2	TGTGCCTGTAAGCGGGAGGCCTACAATGAGCAGTTCTTC	CACKREAYNEQFF
TRBV5-5	.	TRBJ1-1	.	TGTGCCAGCAGCTCTCTGTCCTTGAGCCTTGAAGCTTTCTTT	CASSSLSLSLEAFF
TRBV4-1	few	TRBJ1-5	.	TGCGCCAGCAGCCAAGCCCCAGGGGTGGGTCAGCCCCAGCATTTT	CASSQAPGVGQPQHF
TRBV21-1	.	TRBJ1-1	.	TGTGCCAGCAGCAAAGAAGAGGGTCCGAACACTGAAGCTTTCTTT	CASSKEEGPNTEAFF
TRBV3-1/TRBV3-2	.	TRBJ1-1	.	TGTGCGAGCGTCGGTCCGAGGAACACTGAAGCTTTCTTT	CASVGPRNTEAFF
TRBV5-1	few	TRBJ2-1	.	TGCGCCAGCAGCCATGGAGACAATGAGCAGTTCTTC	CASSHGDNEQFF
TRBV30	.	TRBJ2-1	TRBD1	TGTGCCTGGGTCCGGGACAGGGGAATCAATGAGCAGTTCTTC	CAWVRDRGINEQFF
TRBV28	.	TRBJ2-5	TRBD2	TGTGCCAGCAGCACGAATTTGGGGAAACTAGCGGGATACGGACAAGAGACCCAGTACTTC	CASSTNLGKLAGYGQETQYF
TRBV19	many	TRBJ1-1	TRBD1	TGTGCCAGTAGCACGGGACAGAGTCGCACTGAAGCTTTCTTT	CASSTGQSRTEAFF
TRBV3-1/TRBV3-2	.	TRBJ2-7	.	TGTGCCAGCAGCCAAGGTCGAGCGGAGATATACGAGCAGTACTTC	CASSQGRAEIYEQYF
TRBV24-1	.	TRBJ2-3	TRBD2	TGTGCCACCAGCACCACCTTTTCGCGAAACCAACAGACTAGCTGTGGCACAGATACGCAGTATTTT	CATSTTFSRNQQTSCGTDTQYF
TRBV7-9	.	TRBJ2-7	TRBD1	TGTGCCAGCAGCATACAGGGGGATTACGAGCAGTACTTC	CASSIQGDYEQYF
TRBV19	.	TRBJ1-4	.	TGTGCCAGTAGTATCTTCCCTGCAACTAATGAAAAACTGTTTTTT	CASSIFPATNEKLFF
TRBV24-1	.	TRBJ2-3	TRBD2	TGTGCCACCAGTGATTTAAGAGCGGGAGCCGCTACGCAGTATTTT	CATSDLRAGAATQYF
TRBV18	.	TRBJ1-2	.	TGTGCCAGCTCGCCAGAGGTTGAGGATGGCTACACCTTC	CASSPEVEDGYTF
TRBV3-1/TRBV3-2	once	TRBJ2-2	.	TGTGCCAGCAGCCAAGCGTCCGTCGCCGGGGAGCTGTTTTTT	CASSQASVAGELFF
TRBV28	.	TRBJ2-6	TRBD1	TGTGCCAGCAGTTTCCCCGGACAGGGGTTCACTGGGGCCAACGTCCTGACTTTC	CASSFPGQGFTGANVLTF
TRBV5-4	.	TRBJ1-3	TRBD1	TGTGCCAGCAGCTTGTGGTCAGGGGGACGAAACACCATATATTTT	CASSLWSGGRNTIYF
TRBV6-5	.	TRBJ1-2	.	TGTGCCGGGGCGGTGGGGATGCACTATGGCTACACCTTC	CAGAVGMHYGYTF
TRBV5-1	.	TRBJ1-2	.	TGCGCCAGCAGCTTGGGTCAGTTTGCTAACTATGGCTACACCTTC	CASSLGQFANYGYTF
TRBV10-3	.	TRBJ1-1	TRBD1	TGTGCCATCAGGGGGGACAGGGGGAACACTGAAGCTTTCTTT	CAIRGDRGNTEAFF
TRBV6-6	.	TRBJ1-1	.	TGTGCCAGCAGGTTCGAGGGGGTGCGGACTGAAGCTTTCTTT	CASRFEGVRTEAFF
TRBV11-2	.	TRBJ2-1	TRBD2	TGTGCCAGCACCCCCCACGGCGGGAGTTACGTCTCCTACAATGAGCAGTTCTTC	CASTPHGGSYVSYNEQFF
TRBV5-6	.	TRBJ1-6	.	TGTGCCAGCAGCTTGTCTTGGGGGGAGACCCATTCACCCCTCCACTTT	CASSLSWGETHSPLHF